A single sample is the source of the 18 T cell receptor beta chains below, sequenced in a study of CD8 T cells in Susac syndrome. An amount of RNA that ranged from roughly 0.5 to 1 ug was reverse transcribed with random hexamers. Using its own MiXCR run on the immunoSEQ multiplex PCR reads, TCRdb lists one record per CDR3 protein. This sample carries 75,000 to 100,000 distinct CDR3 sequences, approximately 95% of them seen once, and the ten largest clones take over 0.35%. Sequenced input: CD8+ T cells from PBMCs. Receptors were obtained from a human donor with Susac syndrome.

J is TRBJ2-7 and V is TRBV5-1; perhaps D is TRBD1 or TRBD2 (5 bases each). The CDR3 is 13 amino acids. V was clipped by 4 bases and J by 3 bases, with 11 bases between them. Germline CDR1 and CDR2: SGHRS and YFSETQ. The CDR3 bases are TGCGCCAGCAGCATTGGGACGGACTACGAGCAGTACTTC. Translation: CASSIGTDYEQYF.

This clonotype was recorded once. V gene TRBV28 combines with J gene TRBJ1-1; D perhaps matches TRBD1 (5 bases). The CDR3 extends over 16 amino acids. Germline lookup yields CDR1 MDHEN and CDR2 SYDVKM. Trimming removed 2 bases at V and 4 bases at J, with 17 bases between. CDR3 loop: CASSLGAEGRGTEAFF. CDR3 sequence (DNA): TGTGCCAGCAGTTTAGGGGCGGAAGGACGCGGCACTGAAGCTTTCTTT.

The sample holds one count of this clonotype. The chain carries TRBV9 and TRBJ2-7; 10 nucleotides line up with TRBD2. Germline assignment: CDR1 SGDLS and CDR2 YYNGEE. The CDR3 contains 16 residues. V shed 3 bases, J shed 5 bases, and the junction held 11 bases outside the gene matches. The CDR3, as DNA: TGTGCCAGCAGCGCCAAGGCTAGCGGGAGAACCCACGAGCAGTACTTC. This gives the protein CASSAKASGRTHEQYF.

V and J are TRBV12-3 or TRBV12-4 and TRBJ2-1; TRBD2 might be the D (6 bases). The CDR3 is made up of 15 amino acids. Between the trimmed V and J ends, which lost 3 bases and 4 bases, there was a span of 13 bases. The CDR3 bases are TGTGCCAGCAGTTTGACGGGAGTAGCGTACAATGAGCAGTTCTTC. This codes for CASSLTGVAYNEQFF.

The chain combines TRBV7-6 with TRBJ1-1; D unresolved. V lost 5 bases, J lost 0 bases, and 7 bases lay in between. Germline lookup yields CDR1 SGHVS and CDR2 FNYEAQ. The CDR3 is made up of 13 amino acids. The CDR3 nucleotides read TGTGCCAGCAGCACCACAGTGAACACTGAAGCTTTCTTT. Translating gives CASSTTVNTEAFF.

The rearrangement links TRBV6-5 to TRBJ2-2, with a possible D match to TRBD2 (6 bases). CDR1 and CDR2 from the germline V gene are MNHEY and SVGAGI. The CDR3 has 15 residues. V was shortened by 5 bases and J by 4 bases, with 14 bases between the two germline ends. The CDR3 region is CASSLGAGSTGELFF. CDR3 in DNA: TGTGCCAGCAGTCTCGGCGCGGGGAGCACCGGGGAGCTGTTTTTT.

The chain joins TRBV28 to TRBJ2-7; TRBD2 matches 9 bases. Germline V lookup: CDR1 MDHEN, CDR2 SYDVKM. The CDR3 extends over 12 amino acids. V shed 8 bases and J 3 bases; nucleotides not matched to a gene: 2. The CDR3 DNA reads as TGTGCCAGCGCTAGCGGGATCTACGAGCAGTACTTC. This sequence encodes CASASGIYEQYF.

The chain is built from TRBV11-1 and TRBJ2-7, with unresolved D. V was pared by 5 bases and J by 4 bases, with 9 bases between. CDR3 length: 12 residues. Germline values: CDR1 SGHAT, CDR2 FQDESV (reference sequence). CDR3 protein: CASSVIGYEQYF. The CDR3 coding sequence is TGTGCCAGCAGCGTTATAGGGTACGAGCAGTACTTC.

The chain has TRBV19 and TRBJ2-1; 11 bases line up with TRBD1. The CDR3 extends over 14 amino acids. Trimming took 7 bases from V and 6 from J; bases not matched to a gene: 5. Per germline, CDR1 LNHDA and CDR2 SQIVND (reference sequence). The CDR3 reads CASTPGQGVNEQFF. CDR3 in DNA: TGTGCCAGTACACCGGGACAGGGGGTCAATGAGCAGTTCTTC.

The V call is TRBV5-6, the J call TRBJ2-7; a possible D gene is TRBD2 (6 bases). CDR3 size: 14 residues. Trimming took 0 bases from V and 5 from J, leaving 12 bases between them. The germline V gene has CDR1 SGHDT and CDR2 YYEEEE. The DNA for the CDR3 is TGTGCCAGCAGCTTGGGACTAGGACACGACGAGCAGTACTTC. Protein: CASSLGLGHDEQYF.

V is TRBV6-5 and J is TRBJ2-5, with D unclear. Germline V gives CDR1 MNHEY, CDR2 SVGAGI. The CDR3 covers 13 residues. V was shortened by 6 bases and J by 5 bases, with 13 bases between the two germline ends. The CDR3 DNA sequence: TGTGCCAGCAGCCAGGATCTTCGGGAGACCCAGTACTTC. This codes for CASSQDLRETQYF.

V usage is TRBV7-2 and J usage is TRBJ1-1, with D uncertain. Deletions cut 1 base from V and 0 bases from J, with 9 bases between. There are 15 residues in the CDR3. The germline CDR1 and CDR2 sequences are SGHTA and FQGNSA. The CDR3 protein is CASSLGSIVNTEAFF. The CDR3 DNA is TGTGCCAGCAGCTTAGGGTCCATAGTGAACACTGAAGCTTTCTTT. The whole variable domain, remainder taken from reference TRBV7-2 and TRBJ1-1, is GAGVSQSPSNKVTEKGKDVELRCDPISGHTALYWYRQSLGQGLEFLIYFQGNSAPDKSGLPSDRFSAERTGGSVSTLTIQRTQQEDSAVYLCASSLGSIVNTEAFFGQGTRLTVV.

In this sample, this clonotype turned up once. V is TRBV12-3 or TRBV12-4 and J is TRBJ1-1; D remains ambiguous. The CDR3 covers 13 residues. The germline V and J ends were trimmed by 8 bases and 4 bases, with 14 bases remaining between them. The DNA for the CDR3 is TGTGCCAGCTCGTTGCCGGCTTCCACTGAAGCTTTCTTT. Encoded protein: CASSLPASTEAFF.

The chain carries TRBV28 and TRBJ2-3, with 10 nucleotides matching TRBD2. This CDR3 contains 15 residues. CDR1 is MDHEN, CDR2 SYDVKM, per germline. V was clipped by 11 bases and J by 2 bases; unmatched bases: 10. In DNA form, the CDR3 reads TGTGCCTCATTGTGGACTAGCGGCCCCACAGATACGCAGTATTTT. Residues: CASLWTSGPTDTQYF.

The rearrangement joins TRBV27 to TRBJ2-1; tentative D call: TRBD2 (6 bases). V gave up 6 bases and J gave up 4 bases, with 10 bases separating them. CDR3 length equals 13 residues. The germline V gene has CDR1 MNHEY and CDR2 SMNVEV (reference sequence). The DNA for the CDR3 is TGTGCCAGCAGGCTAGCGCCATACAATGAGCAGTTCTTC. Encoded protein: CASRLAPYNEQFF.

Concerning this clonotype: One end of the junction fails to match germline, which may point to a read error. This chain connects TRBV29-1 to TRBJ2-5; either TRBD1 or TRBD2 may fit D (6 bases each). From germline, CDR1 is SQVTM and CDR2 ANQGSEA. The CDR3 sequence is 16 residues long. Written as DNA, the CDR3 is TGCAGCGCTGAAGGGGGGCCGACAGAGTACCAAGAGACCCAGTACTTC. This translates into CSAEGGPTEYQETQYF.

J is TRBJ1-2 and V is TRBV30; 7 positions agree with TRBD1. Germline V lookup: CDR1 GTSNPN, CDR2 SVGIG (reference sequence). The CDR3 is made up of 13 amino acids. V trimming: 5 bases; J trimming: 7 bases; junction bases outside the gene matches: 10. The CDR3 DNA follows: TGTGCCTGGTCCGAGGGGGCTCGCGGTGGCTACACCTTC. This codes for CAWSEGARGGYTF.

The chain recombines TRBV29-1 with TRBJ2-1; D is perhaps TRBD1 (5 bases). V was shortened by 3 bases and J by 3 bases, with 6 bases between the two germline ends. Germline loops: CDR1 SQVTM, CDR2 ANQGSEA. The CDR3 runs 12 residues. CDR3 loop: CSVDRDYNEQFF. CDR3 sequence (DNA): TGCAGCGTTGACAGGGACTACAATGAGCAGTTCTTC.